Presented here are 10 T cell receptor beta chains from one specimen sequenced in a study of vaccination and CD4 T cells after COVID-19. For these receptors, no antigen is known. Sequencing of DNA taken from cultured CD4+ T cells relied on the Oncomine TCR Beta short-read assay. In this case, cultured CD4+ T cells provided the extracted genomic DNA. Via MiXCR, TCRdb re-called the PCR reads, giving one row per CDR3 protein. The table lists 11,000 or so distinct CDR3 sequences, almost 30% of them singletons. Treatment of the sample: roughly ten-day PBMC culture with coronavirus spike peptide pools or control peptides (ViraFEST assay). Harvesting of the unexposed donor's CD4+ T cells predated the COVID-19 pandemic (2011-2018). The sample consisted of CD4+ T cells from blood, cultured in vitro. The origin of the receptors is a human donor in good health.

This clonotype is categorized as medium-sized. V and J are TRBV27 and TRBJ1-6; D is ambiguous. Germline-derived CDR1 and CDR2 are MNHEY and SMNVEV (reference sequence). Trimming took off 6 bases at V and 8 bases at J, with 8 bases between the two ends. There are 12 residues in the CDR3. CDR3 nucleotide sequence: TGTGCCAGCAGACTGACGGATTCACCCCTCCACTTT. Amino acids: CASRLTDSPLHF.

This clonotype was observed a single time. The V gene is TRBV7-9, the J gene TRBJ2-5; a possible D gene is TRBD1 (5 bases). V dropped 8 bases and J dropped 3 bases, with 10 bases sitting between them. CDR3 length equals 12 residues. The germline gives CDR1 SEHNR, CDR2 FQNEAQ (reference sequence). The CDR3 DNA follows: TGTGCCAGCGTACAGGTGAAAGAGACCCAGTACTTC. This sequence encodes CASVQVKETQYF.

This clonotype was seen a few times. The CDR3 DNA sequence: TGTGCCAGCAGTTTTGCAGGAAACTATGGCTACACCTTC. It translates to CASSFAGNYGYTF. The rearrangement joins TRBV28 to TRBJ1-2; no reliable D call. CDR3 length: 13 residues. Germline lookup yields CDR1 MDHEN and CDR2 SYDVKM. V lost 3 bases, J lost 2 bases, and 7 bases lay in between.

CDR3 DNA sequence: TGTGCCAGCAGTTACAGGGAAGACACTGAAGCTTTCTTT. Translated, it gives CASSYREDTEAFF. The chain is built from TRBV6-5 and TRBJ1-1; D uncertain. The ends were cut back, 2 bases at V and 3 bases at J, with 7 bases in the middle. This CDR3 has 13 residues. Germline V gene lookup returns CDR1 MNHEY and CDR2 SVGAGI.

In its sample, this clonotype was seen a few times. The chain couples TRBV21-1 to TRBJ1-1. TRBV21-1 is a known pseudogene. CDR3 length: 12 amino acids. The CDR3 sequence: CASILSNTEAFF. CDR3 nucleotide sequence: TGTGCCAGCATCCTCTCGAACACTGAAGCTTTCTTT.

In this sample, this clonotype turned up once. V gene TRBV28 combines with J gene TRBJ2-3; no clear D. The CDR3 covers 13 residues. Per the germline V gene, CDR1 is MDHEN and CDR2 is SYDVKM. V lost 6 bases and J lost 2, with 9 bases in between. The CDR3 here is CASRGSLTDTQYF. The CDR3 nucleotides read TGTGCCAGCAGGGGCAGCCTCACAGATACGCAGTATTTT.

V and J are TRBV7-6 and TRBJ2-1; TRBD2 agrees at 9 bases. Germline V gene lookup returns CDR1 SGHVS and CDR2 FNYEAQ. The CDR3 has 15 amino acids. J was trimmed by 9 bases and V by 1 base; bases with no gene match: 7. The CDR3 spells CASSLVLAGEGEQFF. For the CDR3, the DNA is TGTGCCAGCAGCTTAGTACTAGCGGGTGAGGGTGAGCAGTTCTTC.

This clonotype occurred a few times. The chain combines TRBV29-1 with TRBJ2-5, with D tentatively TRBD1 or TRBD2 (6 bases each). The CDR3 has 12 amino acids. Trimming cost V 5 bases and J 5 bases, with 12 bases left between them. Per the germline V gene, CDR1 is SQVTM and CDR2 is ANQGSEA. The CDR3 protein is CSVRVGGETQYF. The CDR3 bases are TGCAGCGTTCGGGTAGGGGGGGAGACCCAGTACTTC.

This clonotype was counted between two and nine times. The genes are TRBV20-1 and TRBJ2-2, with TRBD2 identical over 14 bases. Germline V gene sequence: CDR1 DFQATT, CDR2 SNEGSKA (reference sequence). CDR3 length: 16 amino acids. The J segment lost 4 bases and the V segment lost 2 bases, leaving 3 bases of the junction unmatched. As DNA, the CDR3 is TGCAGTGCTAGATCTGGGACTAGCGGGGGCACCGGGGAGCTGTTTTTT. Amino acids: CSARSGTSGGTGELFF.

CDR3 sequence: CASSLSRAGEKLFF. The CDR3 DNA reads TGTGCCAGCAGCTTAAGTAGGGCGGGGGAAAAACTGTTTTTT. This chain uses TRBV7-2 with TRBJ1-4; D ambiguous. This CDR3 comprises 14 residues. Trimming pared 2 bases from V and 8 bases from J, leaving 12 bases between. Germline V CDR1 and CDR2: SGHTA, FQGNSA.